Given below is one TCR beta chain in context. Its antigen is undetermined. CDR3 length: 14 amino acids. Deletions cut 0 bases from V and 2 bases from J, with 5 bases between. Germline lookup yields CDR1 SGDLS and CDR2 YYNGEE. TCRdb's copy holds only in-frame clones and misses some; the assay was immunoSEQ multiplex PCR. Among approximately 35,000 clones listed, 90% were seen once. These data originate in a study of lymphopenia after photon versus proton radiotherapy. Broader study findings: Photon-treated patients lost naive T cells and TCR diversity; proton-treated stayed stable. Larger post-nadir TCR diversity loss correlated inversely with survival in deceased patients.

The chain couples TRBV9 to TRBJ2-2; no clear D gene. The TCR comes from a woman aged 45-59 years with pancreatic cancer. The input for sequencing was peripheral blood, taken from a patient treated with photon-based radiotherapy. The CDR3 DNA reads as TGTGCCAGCAGCGTAGACGGAAACACCGGGGAGCTGTTTTTT. Its protein is CASSVDGNTGELFF.